This T cell receptor (beta chain) was observed in a study of tumor-infiltrating lymphocytes in primary liver carcinoma. TCR beta cDNA was reverse-transcribed from 500 to 550 ng of total RNA. The reaction used a constant-region primer and ProtoScript II reverse transcriptase. Three nested multiplex PCR rounds, a slightly modified ARM-PCR, produced the libraries for TCR beta. Each CDR3 protein is one row after TCRdb ran MiXCR on the multiplex PCR reads. The data show around 330,000 distinct CDR3 sequences, 60% to 80% seen once. Germline DNA was also extracted, with blood RNA taken from unsorted whole blood. Sample: peripheral blood. This clonotype was sampled from a man in his forties with primary liver carcinoma and hepatitis B virus infection.

Here the CDR3 reads CASSESGRGQENIQYF. In nucleotides, the CDR3 is TGTGCCAGCAGTGAATCGGGCAGGGGGCAGGAAAACATTCAGTACTTC. This sequence joins TRBV25-1 and TRBJ2-4; 8 bases agree with TRBD1. The CDR3 is 16 amino acids. The germline CDR1 and CDR2 sequences are MGHDK and SYGVNS. With 1 base clipped from V and 5 bases from J, the junction kept 7 bases outside the gene matches.